Only one count was recorded for the clone carrying this T cell receptor (beta chain). This sample is part of a study of T cells in Graves' hyperthyroidism and ophthalmopathy. Amplification of TCR beta CDR3 regions used RNA as the template. The HTBI primer set drove a first-round RT-PCR of the TCR CDR3. Via MiXCR, TCRdb re-called the multiplex PCR reads, giving one row per CDR3 protein. This table holds over 90,000 distinct CDR3 sequences, roughly 47% found once. Germline V gene lookup returns CDR1 LNHNV and CDR2 YYDKDF (reference sequence). The V gene end was trimmed by 4 bases and the J gene end by 3 bases; junction bases not matched to a gene: 2. The CDR3 has 14 residues.

This clonotype was sampled from a man aged 35-49 years with Graves' hyperthyroidism. Sequencing was carried out using blood. The chain joins TRBV15 to TRBJ1-2; TRBD1 aligns across 10 bases. The CDR3 sequence is CATSTGTGDYGYTF. DNA of the CDR3: TGTGCCACCAGCACCGGGACAGGGGACTATGGCTACACCTTC.